A single T cell receptor (beta chain) is shown here with its context. Its antigen remains unknown. These data are taken from a study of T-cell memory formation after mild COVID-19. Across the study: TCR clusters showed largely donor specificity. The study, taken as a whole, reports: Clones from the second wave (peaking day 37) had unconfirmed SARS-CoV-2 specificity.

This CDR3 has 15 amino acids. After removal of 5 bases from V and 3 bases from J, the junction contained 6 bases not matched to a gene. Looked up from germline, CDR1 is SGHNT and CDR2 is YYREEE (reference sequence). TCRdb reanalysed the 5' RACE reads using MiXCR and keeps one entry per CDR3 protein. Of 200,000 to 300,000 distinct CDR3 sequences in the sample, more than 8% were seen once. The TCR comes from a young man who had mild COVID-19 (a few samples of this study predate the infection). Cell type and time point are not known. The sequencing input was PBMCs or a T cell subset sorted from them (not recorded which). V is TRBV5-4 and J is TRBJ2-1, with TRBD2 identical over 9 bases. CDR3 loop: CASRRGLAGYNEQFF. The CDR3 DNA follows: TGTGCCAGCAGACGGGGACTAGCAGGCTACAATGAGCAGTTCTTC.